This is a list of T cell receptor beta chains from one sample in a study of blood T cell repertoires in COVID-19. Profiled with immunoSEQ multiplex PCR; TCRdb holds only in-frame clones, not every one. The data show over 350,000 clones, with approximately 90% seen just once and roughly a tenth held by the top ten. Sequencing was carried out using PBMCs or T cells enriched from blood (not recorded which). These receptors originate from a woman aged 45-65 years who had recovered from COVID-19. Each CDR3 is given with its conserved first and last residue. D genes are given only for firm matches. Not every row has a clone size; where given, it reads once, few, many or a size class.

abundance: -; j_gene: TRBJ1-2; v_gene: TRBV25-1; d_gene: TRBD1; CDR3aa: CASSGPGGYDYGYTF; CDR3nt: TGTGCCAGCAGTGGCCCAGGGGGTTACGACTATGGCTACACCTTC
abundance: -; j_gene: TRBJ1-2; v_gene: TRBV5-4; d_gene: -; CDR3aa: CASSLERINYGYTF; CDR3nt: TGTGCCAGCAGCTTGGAGCGGATAAACTATGGCTACACCTTC
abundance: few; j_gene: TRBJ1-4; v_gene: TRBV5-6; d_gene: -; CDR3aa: CASSSAGSNEKLFF; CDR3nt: TGTGCCAGCAGCTCCGCAGGGTCTAATGAAAAACTGTTTTTT
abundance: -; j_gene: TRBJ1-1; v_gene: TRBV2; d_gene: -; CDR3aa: CASSDSEEVGTEAFF; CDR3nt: TGTGCCAGCAGTGACAGTGAAGAGGTCGGCACTGAAGCTTTCTTT
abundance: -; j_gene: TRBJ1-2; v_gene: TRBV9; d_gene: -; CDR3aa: CASSVEAGLHGYTF; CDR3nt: TGTGCCAGCAGCGTAGAGGCAGGGTTGCATGGCTACACCTTC
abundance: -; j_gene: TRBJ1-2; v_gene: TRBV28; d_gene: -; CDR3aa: CASSFPQRGVYGYTF; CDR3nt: TGTGCCAGCAGTTTCCCTCAACGAGGCGTCTATGGCTACACCTTC
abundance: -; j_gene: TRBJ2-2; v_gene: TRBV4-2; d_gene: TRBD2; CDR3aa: CASSQPSGGAVGELFF; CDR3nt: TGTGCCAGCAGCCAGCCTAGCGGGGGGGCTGTCGGGGAGCTGTTTTTT
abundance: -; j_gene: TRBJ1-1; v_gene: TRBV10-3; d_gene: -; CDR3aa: CAAGNTEAFF; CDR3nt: TGTGCGGCGGGGAACACTGAAGCTTTCTTT
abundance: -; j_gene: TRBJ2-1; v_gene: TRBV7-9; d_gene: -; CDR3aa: CASSSYQGSYNEQFF; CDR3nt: TGTGCCAGCAGCAGTTATCAGGGTTCCTACAATGAGCAGTTCTTC
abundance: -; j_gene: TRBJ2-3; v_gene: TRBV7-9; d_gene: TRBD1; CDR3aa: CASSKDRGMGTDTQYF; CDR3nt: TGTGCCAGCAGTAAAGACAGGGGAATGGGCACAGATACGCAGTATTTT
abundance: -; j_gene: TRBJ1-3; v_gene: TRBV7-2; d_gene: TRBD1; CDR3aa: CASSYARDRVFTGNTIYF; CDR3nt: TGTGCCAGCAGCTACGCCCGGGACAGGGTATTCACTGGAAACACCATATATTTT
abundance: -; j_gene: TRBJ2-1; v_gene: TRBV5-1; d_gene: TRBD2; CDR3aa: CASSPRLANSYNEQFF; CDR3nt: TGCGCCAGCAGCCCACGACTAGCAAACTCCTACAATGAGCAGTTCTTC
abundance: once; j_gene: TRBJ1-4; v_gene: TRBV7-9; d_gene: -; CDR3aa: CATSPPSDEKLFF; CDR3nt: TGTGCCACCTCCCCACCCTCGGATGAAAAACTGTTTTTT
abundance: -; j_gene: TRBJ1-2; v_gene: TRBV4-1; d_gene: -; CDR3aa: CASSRGQVMGSNYGYTF; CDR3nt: TGCGCCAGCAGCCGAGGGCAGGTGATGGGTTCTAACTATGGCTACACCTTC
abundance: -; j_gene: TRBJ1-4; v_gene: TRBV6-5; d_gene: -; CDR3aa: CASSYSAGLSEKLFF; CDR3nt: TGTGCCAGCAGTTACTCGGCGGGGTTGTCTGAAAAACTGTTTTTT
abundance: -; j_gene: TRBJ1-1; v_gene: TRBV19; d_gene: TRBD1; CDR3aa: CASSIGDRSTEAFF; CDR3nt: TGTGCCAGTAGTATAGGGGACAGGAGCACTGAAGCTTTCTTT
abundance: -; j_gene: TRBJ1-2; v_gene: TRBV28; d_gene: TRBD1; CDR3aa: CASSFSGQGYGYTF; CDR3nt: TGTGCCAGCAGTTTTTCCGGACAGGGGTATGGCTACACCTTC
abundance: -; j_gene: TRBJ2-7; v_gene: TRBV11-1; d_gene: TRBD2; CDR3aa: CASSPDSGGPYEQYF; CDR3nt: TGTGCCAGCAGCCCCGATAGCGGGGGTCCCTACGAGCAGTACTTC
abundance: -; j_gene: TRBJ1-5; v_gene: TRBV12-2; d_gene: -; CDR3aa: CASRGGRGNQPQHF; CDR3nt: TGTGCAAGTCGGGGAGGGAGGGGCAATCAGCCCCAGCATTTT
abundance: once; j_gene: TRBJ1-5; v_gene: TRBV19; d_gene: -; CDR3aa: CASSILPGVGPQHF; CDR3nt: TGTGCCAGTAGTATACTTCCGGGGGTGGGGCCCCAGCATTTT
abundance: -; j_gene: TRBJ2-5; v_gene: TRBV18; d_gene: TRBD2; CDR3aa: CASSLTGTIQETQYF; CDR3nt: TGTGCCAGCTCGCTCACCGGGACTATCCAAGAGACCCAGTACTTC
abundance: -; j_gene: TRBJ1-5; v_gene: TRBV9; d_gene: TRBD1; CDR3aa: CASSGTGTGDGPQHF; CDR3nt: TGTGCCAGCAGCGGTACCGGGACAGGGGATGGACCCCAGCATTTT
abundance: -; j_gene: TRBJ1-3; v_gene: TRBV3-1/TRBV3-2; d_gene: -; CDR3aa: CASSLGSSGNTIYF; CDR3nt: TGTGCCAGCAGCCTGGGGAGCTCTGGAAACACCATATATTTT
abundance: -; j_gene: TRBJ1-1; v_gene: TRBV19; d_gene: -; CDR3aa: CASRDTANTEAFF; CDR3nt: TGTGCCAGTAGGGATACAGCGAACACTGAAGCTTTCTTT
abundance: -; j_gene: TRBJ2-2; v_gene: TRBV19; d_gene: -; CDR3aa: CASSTGTGELFF; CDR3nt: TGTGCCAGTAGTACGGGCACCGGGGAGCTGTTTTTT
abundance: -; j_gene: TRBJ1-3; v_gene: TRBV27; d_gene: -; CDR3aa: CASSLSSTGNTIYF; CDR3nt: TGTGCCAGCAGTTTAAGTAGCACTGGAAACACCATATATTTT
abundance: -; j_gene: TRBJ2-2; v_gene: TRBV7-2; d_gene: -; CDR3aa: CASSLVGGNTGELFF; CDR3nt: TGTGCCAGCAGCTTAGTAGGGGGGAACACCGGGGAGCTGTTTTTT
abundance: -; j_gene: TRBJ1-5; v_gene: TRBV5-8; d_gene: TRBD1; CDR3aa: CASSLDRYSNQPQHF; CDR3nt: TGTGCCAGCAGCCTGGACAGGTATAGCAATCAGCCCCAGCATTTT
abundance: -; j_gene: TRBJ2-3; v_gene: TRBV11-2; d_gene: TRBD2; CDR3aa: CASSLDSGGASTQYF; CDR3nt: TGTGCCAGCAGCTTAGATAGCGGGGGGGCTAGTACGCAGTATTTT